Sequencing of this TCR beta chain was carried out in a study of blood T cell repertoires in COVID-19. Study details: Italy, Spain and the United States were the sources of the convalescent and acute COVID-19 samples.

Germline V lookup: CDR1 SEHNR, CDR2 FQNEAQ (reference sequence). Unmatched junction bases numbered 8, after V lost 5 bases and J lost 6 bases. This CDR3 comprises 14 residues. The data were produced by immunoSEQ multiplex PCR, yet TCRdb's version contains in-frame clones alone and is incomplete. Counted here are about 130,000 clones, 85% occurring once; the ten biggest clones make up 6.6%. Sequencing was performed on peripheral blood. This chain uses TRBV7-9 with TRBJ2-7, with 9 bases aligning to TRBD2. The sequence derives from an elderly man with active or convalescent COVID-19. In DNA, the CDR3 is TGTGCCAGCAGCCCAGGGACTAGCACCTCCGAGCAGTACTTC. Protein sequence: CASSPGTSTSEQYF. Drawing the rest from reference TRBV7-9 and TRBJ2-7, the complete variable domain is DTGVSQNPRHKITKRGQNVTFRCDPISEHNRLYWYRQTLGQGPEFLTYFQNEAQLEKSRLLSDRFSAERPKGSFSTLEIQRTEQGDSAMYLCASSPGTSTSEQYFGPGTRLTVT.